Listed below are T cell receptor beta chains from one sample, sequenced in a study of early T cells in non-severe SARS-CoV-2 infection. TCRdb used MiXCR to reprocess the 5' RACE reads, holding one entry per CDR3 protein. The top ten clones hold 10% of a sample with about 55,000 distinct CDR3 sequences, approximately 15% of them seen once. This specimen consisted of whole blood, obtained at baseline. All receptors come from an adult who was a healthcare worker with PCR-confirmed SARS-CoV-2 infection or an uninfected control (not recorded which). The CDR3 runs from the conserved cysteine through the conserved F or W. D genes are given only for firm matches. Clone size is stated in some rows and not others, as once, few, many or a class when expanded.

cdr3_nt: TGTGCCAGCAGCTCGCCCCCGGGACAGGGGGGTTGGGTGGCTACGCAGTATTTT
cdr3_aa: CASSSPPGQGGWVATQYF
v_call: TRBV7-2
d_call: TRBD1
clone_size: NA
j_call: TRBJ2-3

cdr3_nt: TGTGCCAGCAGCGCGGACCGAAACACCATATATTTT
cdr3_aa: CASSADRNTIYF
v_call: TRBV9
d_call: NA
clone_size: few
j_call: TRBJ1-3

cdr3_nt: TGTGCCAGCAGTTCCCCGAATCCCTCCTACGAGCAGTACTTC
cdr3_aa: CASSSPNPSYEQYF
v_call: TRBV27
d_call: NA
clone_size: many
j_call: TRBJ2-7

cdr3_nt: TGCAGCGTTCGACAGGGGCGGGGCGAGCAGTACTTC
cdr3_aa: CSVRQGRGEQYF
v_call: TRBV29-1
d_call: TRBD1
clone_size: few
j_call: TRBJ2-7

cdr3_nt: TGCGCCAGCAGCCAAGATGCTAGCGGTAACTACAATGAGCAGTTCTTC
cdr3_aa: CASSQDASGNYNEQFF
v_call: TRBV4-1
d_call: TRBD2
clone_size: NA
j_call: TRBJ2-1

cdr3_nt: TGTGCCAGCAGGAGCGGGACTACCTCCTACAATGAGCAGTTCTTC
cdr3_aa: CASRSGTTSYNEQFF
v_call: TRBV2
d_call: TRBD2
clone_size: few
j_call: TRBJ2-1

cdr3_nt: TGCGCCAGCAGGGGACGTAACACCGGGGAGCTGTTTTTT
cdr3_aa: CASRGRNTGELFF
v_call: TRBV10-2
d_call: NA
clone_size: many
j_call: TRBJ2-2

cdr3_nt: TGTGCCAGCAGCCAAGATAGAGGGTACCAAGAGACCCAGTACTTC
cdr3_aa: CASSQDRGYQETQYF
v_call: TRBV4-2
d_call: NA
clone_size: few
j_call: TRBJ2-5

cdr3_nt: TGTGCCAGCATCAACCGGGACAGGGGTGGCGAGCAGTACTTC
cdr3_aa: CASINRDRGGEQYF
v_call: TRBV11-2
d_call: TRBD1
clone_size: many
j_call: TRBJ2-7

cdr3_nt: TGTGCCAGCAGTTTTGCTAGCGGCTACAATGAGCAGTTCTTC
cdr3_aa: CASSFASGYNEQFF
v_call: TRBV27
d_call: TRBD2
clone_size: NA
j_call: TRBJ2-1

cdr3_nt: TGTGCCACCAGATCCGGGACAGGGGATTTTACTGAAGCTTTCTTT
cdr3_aa: CATRSGTGDFTEAFF
v_call: TRBV24-1
d_call: TRBD1
clone_size: NA
j_call: TRBJ1-1

cdr3_nt: TGTGCCAGCAGCCAAGGTTGGGATGAGCAGTTCTTC
cdr3_aa: CASSQGWDEQFF
v_call: TRBV14
d_call: NA
clone_size: once
j_call: TRBJ2-1

cdr3_nt: TGTGCCAGCAGCCGCGACAGGACCTACGAGCAGTACTTC
cdr3_aa: CASSRDRTYEQYF
v_call: TRBV2
d_call: NA
clone_size: NA
j_call: TRBJ2-7

cdr3_nt: TGTGCCAGCAGCTTAATGGGACAGGGGGACAACGAGCAGTACTTC
cdr3_aa: CASSLMGQGDNEQYF
v_call: TRBV9
d_call: TRBD1
clone_size: NA
j_call: TRBJ2-7

cdr3_nt: TGTGCCAGCAGCCCCAGTTACGGGAATGAGCAGTTCTTC
cdr3_aa: CASSPSYGNEQFF
v_call: TRBV7-2
d_call: NA
clone_size: many
j_call: TRBJ2-1

cdr3_nt: TGTGCCAGCAGTTTAACGGCACCCTCAGGGGGACGGGAGACCCAGTACTTC
cdr3_aa: CASSLTAPSGGRETQYF
v_call: TRBV27
d_call: TRBD1
clone_size: NA
j_call: TRBJ2-5

cdr3_nt: TGTGCCAGTAGTATCGGGGCGGTCGCAGATACGCAGTATTTT
cdr3_aa: CASSIGAVADTQYF
v_call: TRBV19
d_call: NA
clone_size: few
j_call: TRBJ2-3

cdr3_nt: TGTGCCAGCAGTGAACAAGGACAGGGTGCAGATACGCAGTATTTT
cdr3_aa: CASSEQGQGADTQYF
v_call: TRBV2
d_call: TRBD1
clone_size: many
j_call: TRBJ2-3

cdr3_nt: TGTGCCAGCAGCGCCTCTATCGAGCAGTACTTC
cdr3_aa: CASSASIEQYF
v_call: TRBV7-9
d_call: NA
clone_size: NA
j_call: TRBJ2-7

cdr3_nt: TGTGCCATCAGTGAGTCGACCGGACACACTATCTTC
cdr3_aa: CAISESTGHTIF
v_call: TRBV10-3
d_call: NA
clone_size: many
j_call: TRBJ2-5

cdr3_nt: TGTGCCAGCAGTTACGCTTTCGCGAACACCGGGGAGCTGTTTTTT
cdr3_aa: CASSYAFANTGELFF
v_call: TRBV6-5
d_call: NA
clone_size: NA
j_call: TRBJ2-2

cdr3_nt: TGTGCCAGTCCCCCCAGGGAAGGCACCGGGGAGCTGTTTTTT
cdr3_aa: CASPPREGTGELFF
v_call: TRBV28
d_call: NA
clone_size: NA
j_call: TRBJ2-2

cdr3_nt: TGTGCCAGCAGTTTCCGGGCCGAAAATTCACCCCTCCACTTT
cdr3_aa: CASSFRAENSPLHF
v_call: TRBV12-3/TRBV12-4
d_call: NA
clone_size: many
j_call: TRBJ1-6

cdr3_nt: TGTGCCAGCAGCCCCCGGGACAGGGGGTATAATGAGCAGTTCTTC
cdr3_aa: CASSPRDRGYNEQFF
v_call: TRBV3-1
d_call: TRBD1
clone_size: NA
j_call: TRBJ2-1

cdr3_nt: TGTGCCAGCAGCCTTGGAACTTATGAGCAGTTCTTC
cdr3_aa: CASSLGTYEQFF
v_call: TRBV11-1
d_call: NA
clone_size: NA
j_call: TRBJ2-1

cdr3_nt: TGTGCCAGCAGCGGGAGCGGGCGTACCTACGAGCAGTACTTC
cdr3_aa: CASSGSGRTYEQYF
v_call: TRBV12-3/TRBV12-4
d_call: NA
clone_size: few
j_call: TRBJ2-7

cdr3_nt: TGTGCCACCAGTCTCGGCCCAGCCGGGACCCAGTACTTC
cdr3_aa: CATSLGPAGTQYF
v_call: TRBV15
d_call: NA
clone_size: many
j_call: TRBJ2-5

cdr3_nt: TGTGCCAGCACTACCTTGCCCCTCACAGATACGCAGTATTTT
cdr3_aa: CASTTLPLTDTQYF
v_call: TRBV27
d_call: NA
clone_size: large
j_call: TRBJ2-3

cdr3_nt: TGCGCCAGCAGCTTGGCGGGGTACGGAAACACCATATATTTT
cdr3_aa: CASSLAGYGNTIYF
v_call: TRBV5-1
d_call: NA
clone_size: many
j_call: TRBJ1-3

cdr3_nt: TGTGCCACCAGCAGAGGGACAGGGAGCACAGATACGCAGTATTTT
cdr3_aa: CATSRGTGSTDTQYF
v_call: TRBV15
d_call: TRBD1
clone_size: NA
j_call: TRBJ2-3

cdr3_nt: TGCAGTGCCGAGGACGGGGGCAATGGGGCCAACGTCCTGACTTTC
cdr3_aa: CSAEDGGNGANVLTF
v_call: TRBV20-1
d_call: NA
clone_size: many
j_call: TRBJ2-6

cdr3_nt: TGTGCCAGCAGCCCCAGGGGAACTCGGAACTATGGCTACACCTTC
cdr3_aa: CASSPRGTRNYGYTF
v_call: TRBV3-1
d_call: NA
clone_size: few
j_call: TRBJ1-2

cdr3_nt: TGTGCCAGCAGCTTCCTAGCGGGAGGGGGCGAGCAGTACTTC
cdr3_aa: CASSFLAGGGEQYF
v_call: TRBV7-2
d_call: TRBD2
clone_size: few
j_call: TRBJ2-7

cdr3_nt: TGTGCCAGCAGCGTAGGGGGCGGAACCATGGAGCAGTACTTC
cdr3_aa: CASSVGGGTMEQYF
v_call: TRBV9
d_call: NA
clone_size: few
j_call: TRBJ2-7

cdr3_nt: TGTGCCAGTAGTATGCGCGGGGGGGCCTCCTACGAGCAGTACTTC
cdr3_aa: CASSMRGGASYEQYF
v_call: TRBV19
d_call: TRBD2
clone_size: many
j_call: TRBJ2-7

cdr3_nt: TGTGCCAGTAGGCTAGCGGCCTCCTACAATGAGCAGTTCTTC
cdr3_aa: CASRLAASYNEQFF
v_call: TRBV19
d_call: TRBD2
clone_size: few
j_call: TRBJ2-1

cdr3_nt: TGTGCCAGCACCTCGCAGGGGGGAGGACAGCCCCAGCATTTT
cdr3_aa: CASTSQGGGQPQHF
v_call: TRBV12-3/TRBV12-4
d_call: TRBD1
clone_size: few
j_call: TRBJ1-5

cdr3_nt: TGTGCCAGCAGCCCGAGGGAGGGGCCGCGAAACACCATATATTTT
cdr3_aa: CASSPREGPRNTIYF
v_call: TRBV9
d_call: NA
clone_size: few
j_call: TRBJ1-3